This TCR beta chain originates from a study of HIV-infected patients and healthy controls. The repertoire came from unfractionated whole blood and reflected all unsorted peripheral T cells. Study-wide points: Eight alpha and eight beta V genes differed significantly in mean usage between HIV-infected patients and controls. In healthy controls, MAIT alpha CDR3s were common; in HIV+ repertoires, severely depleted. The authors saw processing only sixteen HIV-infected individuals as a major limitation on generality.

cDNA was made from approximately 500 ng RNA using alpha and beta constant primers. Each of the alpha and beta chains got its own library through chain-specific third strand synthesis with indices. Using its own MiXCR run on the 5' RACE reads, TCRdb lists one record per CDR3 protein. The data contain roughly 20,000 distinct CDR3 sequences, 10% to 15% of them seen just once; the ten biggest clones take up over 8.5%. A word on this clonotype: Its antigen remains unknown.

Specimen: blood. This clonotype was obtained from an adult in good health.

The CDR3 loop is CASRLGTGSEAFF. The CDR3 DNA sequence: TGTGCCAGCAGACTCGGGACAGGCAGTGAAGCTTTCTTT. The chain couples TRBV2 to TRBJ1-1, with 8 bases fitting TRBD1. V shed 6 bases and J 7 bases; nucleotides not matched to a gene: 7. The CDR3 contains 13 residues. Germline V gene lookup returns CDR1 SNHLY and CDR2 FYNNEI.